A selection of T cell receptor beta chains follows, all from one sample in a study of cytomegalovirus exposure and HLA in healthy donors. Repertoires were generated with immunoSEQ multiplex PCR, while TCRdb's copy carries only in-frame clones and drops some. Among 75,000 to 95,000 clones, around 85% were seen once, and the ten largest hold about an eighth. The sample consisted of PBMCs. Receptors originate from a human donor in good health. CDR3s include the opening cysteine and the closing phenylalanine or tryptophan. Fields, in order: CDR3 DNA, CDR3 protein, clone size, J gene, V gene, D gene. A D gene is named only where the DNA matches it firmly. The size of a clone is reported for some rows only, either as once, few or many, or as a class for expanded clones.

cdr3_nt: TGTGCCAGCAGCTTGGCCGGGACAGACAATCAGCCCCAGCATTTT
cdr3_aa: CASSLAGTDNQPQHF
clone_size: NA
j_call: TRBJ1-5
v_call: TRBV11-2
d_call: TRBD1

cdr3_nt: TGTGCCGGGACTTGGACACGGAATCAGCTCCAGCATTTT
cdr3_aa: CAGTWTRNQLQHF
clone_size: NA
j_call: TRBJ1-5
v_call: TRBV6-6
d_call: NA

cdr3_nt: TGCGCCAGCAGTGATTTCTTACAGGGGGCACAGCCCCAGCATTTT
cdr3_aa: CASSDFLQGAQPQHF
clone_size: NA
j_call: TRBJ1-5
v_call: TRBV10-2
d_call: TRBD1

cdr3_nt: TGTGCCAGCAGTTTACGGGGGAAGAACGAGCAGTACTTC
cdr3_aa: CASSLRGKNEQYF
clone_size: NA
j_call: TRBJ2-7
v_call: TRBV27
d_call: NA

cdr3_nt: TGTGCCAGCAGTTACCTTCCGGGGGGAAAGAATGAGCAGTTCTTC
cdr3_aa: CASSYLPGGKNEQFF
clone_size: NA
j_call: TRBJ2-1
v_call: TRBV6-5
d_call: TRBD2

cdr3_nt: TGTGCCAGCAGCCCCTCGGGGGTCGAGCAGTACTTC
cdr3_aa: CASSPSGVEQYF
clone_size: NA
j_call: TRBJ2-7
v_call: TRBV7-9
d_call: NA

cdr3_nt: TGTGCCAGCCGCCCTGGCCGGACTCACTACAATGAGCAGTTCTTC
cdr3_aa: CASRPGRTHYNEQFF
clone_size: NA
j_call: TRBJ2-1
v_call: TRBV27
d_call: NA

cdr3_nt: TGTGCCAGTAGTGCGGCCCAAGGTAATGAGCAGTTCTTC
cdr3_aa: CASSAAQGNEQFF
clone_size: NA
j_call: TRBJ2-1
v_call: TRBV19
d_call: NA

cdr3_nt: TGTGCCAGCAGCTTGACAGACAATGAGCAGTTCTTC
cdr3_aa: CASSLTDNEQFF
clone_size: NA
j_call: TRBJ2-1
v_call: TRBV5-6
d_call: NA

cdr3_nt: TGTGCCAGCAGCTGGAAGGGACAGGTGGGGGAGACCCAGTACTTC
cdr3_aa: CASSWKGQVGETQYF
clone_size: few
j_call: TRBJ2-5
v_call: TRBV5-6
d_call: TRBD1

cdr3_nt: TGTGCCAGCAGCGGTGTGGGAGGCTATGGCTACACCTTC
cdr3_aa: CASSGVGGYGYTF
clone_size: NA
j_call: TRBJ1-2
v_call: TRBV5-5
d_call: NA

cdr3_nt: TGTGCCAGCTCCCCACCACGGGGTACGCAGTATTTT
cdr3_aa: CASSPPRGTQYF
clone_size: NA
j_call: TRBJ2-3
v_call: TRBV18
d_call: NA

cdr3_nt: TGTGCCAGCAGCTTAGGACCAGCGGGGGGGCAGGGGAATGAGCAGTTCTTC
cdr3_aa: CASSLGPAGGQGNEQFF
clone_size: once
j_call: TRBJ2-1
v_call: TRBV7-2
d_call: TRBD2

cdr3_nt: TGTGCCAGCAGGGACAACTCCTACGAGCAGTACTTC
cdr3_aa: CASRDNSYEQYF
clone_size: NA
j_call: TRBJ2-7
v_call: TRBV27
d_call: NA

cdr3_nt: TGTGCCAGCAGTATCAACCGACAGGGGGAGAGTGAGCAGTTCTTC
cdr3_aa: CASSINRQGESEQFF
clone_size: NA
j_call: TRBJ2-1
v_call: TRBV7-9
d_call: TRBD1

cdr3_nt: TGCGCCAGCAGCCAGAGGACAGGATTCTACGAGCAGTACTTC
cdr3_aa: CASSQRTGFYEQYF
clone_size: NA
j_call: TRBJ2-7
v_call: TRBV4-3
d_call: TRBD1

cdr3_nt: TGTGCCAGCAGCTTATACGGGACAGACTCCTACGAGCAGTACTTC
cdr3_aa: CASSLYGTDSYEQYF
clone_size: once
j_call: TRBJ2-7
v_call: TRBV7-2
d_call: TRBD1

cdr3_nt: TGTGCCAGCAGCCAGGGGACTAGCGGTCTATACGAGCAGTACTTC
cdr3_aa: CASSQGTSGLYEQYF
clone_size: NA
j_call: TRBJ2-7
v_call: TRBV4-2
d_call: TRBD2

cdr3_nt: TGTGCCAGTAGTATAGAATGGACAGTGTATAGCAATCAGCCCCAGCATTTT
cdr3_aa: CASSIEWTVYSNQPQHF
clone_size: NA
j_call: TRBJ1-5
v_call: TRBV19
d_call: NA

cdr3_nt: TGTGCCAGCAAAAGCGGGGCATCCTACAATGAGCAGTTCTTC
cdr3_aa: CASKSGASYNEQFF
clone_size: NA
j_call: TRBJ2-1
v_call: TRBV2
d_call: TRBD2

cdr3_nt: TGTGCCAGCAGCTTAGACAGGAGGACCTACAATGAGCAGTTCTTC
cdr3_aa: CASSLDRRTYNEQFF
clone_size: NA
j_call: TRBJ2-1
v_call: TRBV5-5
d_call: NA

cdr3_nt: TGCGCCAGCAGCTTGGGGGGGGGCGATGAGCAGTTCTTC
cdr3_aa: CASSLGGGDEQFF
clone_size: NA
j_call: TRBJ2-1
v_call: TRBV5-1
d_call: NA

cdr3_nt: TGTGCCAGCAGCTTAGAGCGCGGGGGAGGGACTGAAGCTTTCTTT
cdr3_aa: CASSLERGGGTEAFF
clone_size: few
j_call: TRBJ1-1
v_call: TRBV7-9
d_call: NA

cdr3_nt: TGTGCCAGCAGTGAATACAGGGAAAATGGCTACACCTTC
cdr3_aa: CASSEYRENGYTF
clone_size: NA
j_call: TRBJ1-2
v_call: TRBV2
d_call: NA

cdr3_nt: TGTGCCAGCAGTTGGCGGGACAGCTATGGCTACACCTTC
cdr3_aa: CASSWRDSYGYTF
clone_size: NA
j_call: TRBJ1-2
v_call: TRBV6-5
d_call: TRBD1

cdr3_nt: TGTGCCTGGAGTGTATACAGCAATGAGCAGTTCTTC
cdr3_aa: CAWSVYSNEQFF
clone_size: NA
j_call: TRBJ2-1
v_call: TRBV30
d_call: NA

cdr3_nt: TGCGCCAGCAGCCAAGAGGGGACTAGCGGGGCCCACAATGAGCAGTTCTTC
cdr3_aa: CASSQEGTSGAHNEQFF
clone_size: NA
j_call: TRBJ2-1
v_call: TRBV4-1
d_call: TRBD2

cdr3_nt: TGCGCCAGCAGCCAGGGTCCGAGCGGCCAGCCCCAGCATTTT
cdr3_aa: CASSQGPSGQPQHF
clone_size: NA
j_call: TRBJ1-5
v_call: TRBV4-1
d_call: NA

cdr3_nt: TGCAGCGTCCTTCAGGGGGCCGGAAAGCCCCAGCATTTT
cdr3_aa: CSVLQGAGKPQHF
clone_size: NA
j_call: TRBJ1-5
v_call: TRBV29-1
d_call: TRBD1

cdr3_nt: TGTGCCAGCAGCATGTCCCGGGACACTCCCGGGGAGCTGTTTTTT
cdr3_aa: CASSMSRDTPGELFF
clone_size: NA
j_call: TRBJ2-2
v_call: TRBV7-9
d_call: NA

cdr3_nt: TGTGCCAGCAGCGAACAAACTAACTATGGCTACACCTTC
cdr3_aa: CASSEQTNYGYTF
clone_size: NA
j_call: TRBJ1-2
v_call: TRBV2
d_call: NA

cdr3_nt: TGTGCCACCAGCGCGGGGCAGGGACTCAATCAGCCCCAGAATTTT
cdr3_aa: CATSAGQGLNQPQNF
clone_size: NA
j_call: TRBJ1-5
v_call: TRBV15
d_call: NA

cdr3_nt: TGTGCCAGCTCGCCCCAGGGGGAAGATACGCAGTATTTT
cdr3_aa: CASSPQGEDTQYF
clone_size: NA
j_call: TRBJ2-3
v_call: TRBV18
d_call: TRBD1

cdr3_nt: TGTGCCAGCAGCCTGGGACAGGGGGCGTTGGACTACACCTTC
cdr3_aa: CASSLGQGALDYTF
clone_size: NA
j_call: TRBJ1-2
v_call: TRBV7-6
d_call: TRBD1

cdr3_nt: TGTGCCAGCAGTTACTCGGGAGGGAGCGCCTACGAGCAGTACTTC
cdr3_aa: CASSYSGGSAYEQYF
clone_size: NA
j_call: TRBJ2-7
v_call: TRBV6-5
d_call: TRBD2

cdr3_nt: TGCGCCAGCAGCCAACGGACAGGGACACACACTGAAGCTTTCTTT
cdr3_aa: CASSQRTGTHTEAFF
clone_size: once
j_call: TRBJ1-1
v_call: TRBV4-3
d_call: TRBD1

cdr3_nt: TGTGCCAGCAGTGAAAATCTGAACAGGGTCAATGGCTACACCTTC
cdr3_aa: CASSENLNRVNGYTF
clone_size: few
j_call: TRBJ1-2
v_call: TRBV6-1
d_call: NA

cdr3_nt: TGTGCCAGTAGTACGGAGGGGACCTGGCAAGAGACCCAGTACTTC
cdr3_aa: CASSTEGTWQETQYF
clone_size: NA
j_call: TRBJ2-5
v_call: TRBV19
d_call: NA

cdr3_nt: TGCGCCAGCAGCCTCCCGAGGTTAGCTAGCGGGGCGAACACCGGGGAGCTGTTTTTT
cdr3_aa: CASSLPRLASGANTGELFF
clone_size: NA
j_call: TRBJ2-2
v_call: TRBV5-1
d_call: TRBD2

cdr3_nt: TGTGCCAGCAGCCCTACCCTTCCGACAGATACGCAGTATTTT
cdr3_aa: CASSPTLPTDTQYF
clone_size: NA
j_call: TRBJ2-3
v_call: TRBV5-6
d_call: NA

cdr3_nt: TGCGCCAGCCCCGAAGAGGGGGAGACAGATACGCAGTATTTT
cdr3_aa: CASPEEGETDTQYF
clone_size: NA
j_call: TRBJ2-3
v_call: TRBV23-1
d_call: NA

cdr3_nt: TGTGCCAGCAGCCAAGAGACGGGGGAGGACTCTGGCTACACCTTC
cdr3_aa: CASSQETGEDSGYTF
clone_size: NA
j_call: TRBJ1-2
v_call: TRBV4-2
d_call: NA

cdr3_nt: TGCGCCAGCAGCTTGGCTACGGGGACAGATACGCAGTATTTT
cdr3_aa: CASSLATGTDTQYF
clone_size: once
j_call: TRBJ2-3
v_call: TRBV5-1
d_call: NA

cdr3_nt: TGTGCCAGCAGCTTAGAGGGACAGCGGAGCACTGAAGCTTTCTTT
cdr3_aa: CASSLEGQRSTEAFF
clone_size: NA
j_call: TRBJ1-1
v_call: TRBV13
d_call: TRBD1

cdr3_nt: TGTGCCAGCAGCTTACGACAGGGAAGGGAGCAGTACTTC
cdr3_aa: CASSLRQGREQYF
clone_size: few
j_call: TRBJ2-7
v_call: TRBV5-4
d_call: TRBD1

cdr3_nt: TGTGCCAGCAGCTTAGAGGCCCGGGGATACGAGCAGTACTTC
cdr3_aa: CASSLEARGYEQYF
clone_size: NA
j_call: TRBJ2-7
v_call: TRBV13
d_call: NA

cdr3_nt: TGCAGCGCCGGACGGGACAGTCAAAACACTGAAGCTTTCTTT
cdr3_aa: CSAGRDSQNTEAFF
clone_size: NA
j_call: TRBJ1-1
v_call: TRBV29-1
d_call: TRBD1

cdr3_nt: TGTGCCAGCAGCGTAGAGGGGGAATCCTACGAGCAGTACTTC
cdr3_aa: CASSVEGESYEQYF
clone_size: NA
j_call: TRBJ2-7
v_call: TRBV9
d_call: NA

cdr3_nt: TGTGCCAGCAGAAGATCAGGGGGCGCGGGCAATCAGCCCCAGCATTTT
cdr3_aa: CASRRSGGAGNQPQHF
clone_size: NA
j_call: TRBJ1-5
v_call: TRBV7-2
d_call: TRBD1

cdr3_nt: TGTGCCAGCAGTTTATCTGTGAGTCATGGCTACACCTTC
cdr3_aa: CASSLSVSHGYTF
clone_size: NA
j_call: TRBJ1-2
v_call: TRBV27
d_call: NA

cdr3_nt: TGTGCCAGCAGTCCTAAAACAGGGGTCACTGAAGCTTTCTTT
cdr3_aa: CASSPKTGVTEAFF
clone_size: once
j_call: TRBJ1-1
v_call: TRBV6-1
d_call: TRBD1

cdr3_nt: TGCGCCAGCAGCCAGACACCAGGGATGGGGGAGGGCTACCCCTTC
cdr3_aa: CASSQTPGMGEGYPF
clone_size: NA
j_call: TRBJ1-2
v_call: TRBV4-1
d_call: NA

cdr3_nt: TGTGCCAGTGGCGACAGGGGTATTAATGAAAAACTGTTTTTT
cdr3_aa: CASGDRGINEKLFF
clone_size: medium-sized
j_call: TRBJ1-4
v_call: TRBV19
d_call: TRBD1

cdr3_nt: TGTGCCAGCAGCTTAGCTTGGTCCGGGACAGGGGGCCACACTGAAGCTTTCTTT
cdr3_aa: CASSLAWSGTGGHTEAFF
clone_size: NA
j_call: TRBJ1-1
v_call: TRBV7-9
d_call: TRBD1

cdr3_nt: TGTGCCATCAGTGAGTCTTCGGAGGGGGGGAACTATGGCTACACCTTC
cdr3_aa: CAISESSEGGNYGYTF
clone_size: NA
j_call: TRBJ1-2
v_call: TRBV10-3
d_call: NA

cdr3_nt: TGTGCCAGCGGGGACTTATCTAACTATGGCTACCCCTTC
cdr3_aa: CASGDLSNYGYPF
clone_size: NA
j_call: TRBJ1-2
v_call: TRBV2
d_call: NA

cdr3_nt: TGTGCCAGCAGTGAATTGGGCAGTCGGAACACTGAAGCTTTCTTT
cdr3_aa: CASSELGSRNTEAFF
clone_size: NA
j_call: TRBJ1-1
v_call: TRBV25-1
d_call: NA

cdr3_nt: TGTGCCAGCTTAGGGGAAGAACAGGGGTCTCCTTTTGAAGCTTTCTTT
cdr3_aa: CASLGEEQGSPFEAFF
clone_size: NA
j_call: TRBJ1-1
v_call: TRBV7-9
d_call: TRBD1

cdr3_nt: TGTGCCAGGGGGGGGACGGATTATAGCAATCAGCCCCAGCATTTT
cdr3_aa: CARGGTDYSNQPQHF
clone_size: NA
j_call: TRBJ1-5
v_call: TRBV2
d_call: NA

cdr3_nt: TGTGCCAGTAGTATAGGACAGGGTACAGCGTCGGGCACCGGGGAGCTGTTTTTT
cdr3_aa: CASSIGQGTASGTGELFF
clone_size: NA
j_call: TRBJ2-2
v_call: TRBV19
d_call: TRBD1